A selection of T cell receptor beta chains follows, all from one sample in a study of T cell responses to AZD1222 COVID-19 vaccine. Sequencing used immunoSEQ multiplex PCR; TCRdb keeps in-frame clones, though not all of them. The sample includes 200,000 or so clones, approximately 87% seen only once; the top ten take about 3%. The sequences come from peripheral blood, collected on day 0 of MenACWY control vaccination. All receptors derive from an adult in good health. CDR3s include the opening cysteine and the closing phenylalanine or tryptophan. Each record gives: CDR3 protein, V gene, J gene.

CASSQVRFDRDGYTF	TRBV4-2	TRBJ1-2
CASSLSTGPNTEAFF	TRBV27	TRBJ1-1
CASSLLAGDNQPQHF	TRBV28	TRBJ1-5
CASSLTGGAADTQYF	TRBV7-2	TRBJ2-3
CASSFHRTSGYNEQFF	TRBV28	TRBJ2-1
CASSQGREGRIGGNEQFF	TRBV4-2	TRBJ2-1
CASSPTEETQYF	TRBV18	TRBJ2-5
CASSLPPPGEQYF	TRBV28	TRBJ2-7
CASSLTRLSSYEQYF	TRBV7-2	TRBJ2-7
CASRSTGGAKNIQYF	TRBV4-1	TRBJ2-4
CASSLTGENEKLFF	TRBV5-1	TRBJ1-4
CAWSETGTQNTEAFF	TRBV30	TRBJ1-1
CASSDSQLSSLADTQYF	TRBV2	TRBJ2-3
CASSLAGGYHEQYF	TRBV5-1	TRBJ2-7
CASSLVPPPLGQVNSPLHF	TRBV5-1	TRBJ1-6
CASSLGGSPNTEAFF	TRBV7-2	TRBJ1-1
CASSTGGVNEQFF	TRBV5-4	TRBJ2-1